The text below deals with one T cell receptor beta chain. Its specific antigen is unknown. There are no base qualities to consult, and no much larger clone falls within one base. The cohort consisted of hundreds of healthy bone marrow donors. Cohort members were all nominally healthy when sampled, although unrecorded immune exposures were likely present. The donor tested CMV seropositive and was one of the 289 seropositive cohort members. A peripheral blood sample was collected from each donor, and TCR beta sequencing was performed on peripheral blood mononuclear cells. The Qiagen DNeasy Blood Extraction Kit was used to extract genomic DNA from the blood cell samples. Library creation used the immunoSEQ multiplex PCR assay. For the multiplex PCR, a mixture combining 60 forward primers for TCR Vbeta segments and 13 reverse primers for TCR Jbeta segments was used. A multiplex PCR assay on genomic DNA amplified the CDR3 region of rearranged TCR beta genes. Amplified TCR beta libraries were sequenced as 87-base-pair reads on the Illumina HiSeq System. The study's own analysis went as follows. In a later analysis, tens of millions of unique TCR beta chains were counted across the roughly 700 repertoires, and around 10 million of these chains were shared by at least two donors. Raw reads were error-corrected and collapsed into unique sequences by a nearest-neighbor algorithm in which closely related sequences were merged to remove PCR and sequencing errors. Alignment of CDR3 sequences to IMGT reference sequences was used to assign V, D and J gene segments. Each retained sequence needed at least a six-nucleotide match to both a V gene segment and a J gene segment. A rearrangement was called productive if the CDR3 had no stop codons and remained in frame with V and J, and every other rearrangement was called non-productive. Following IMGT convention, CDR3 was defined as the stretch from the second conserved V-encoded cysteine up to the conserved J-encoded phenylalanine. The earlier analysis of about 640 of the donors excluded any sequence lacking an unambiguous match to a single V gene segment. An earlier analysis of 500 to 600 of the donors classified V segments as functional when productive rearrangements were above 56.7% and as segregating when the standard deviation between donors was above 5%. To diagnose cytomegalovirus status from the catalog of TCR beta chain sequences, a statistical classification framework was built. A later analysis assigned V and J genes by comparing TCR nucleotide sequences with IMGT/GENE-DB human TR gene sequences. A later analysis assigned CDR3 sequences and most-parsimonious VDJ recombination scenarios with the TCRdist pipeline. In a later analysis, every TCR beta chain was defined by the combination of its CDR3 amino acid sequence and its V-gene family, and reads without a unique V-gene family were dropped. To address suspected cross-contamination and a sequencing artifact, a later analysis removed a few hundred highly shared, low-generation-probability nucleotide sequences. In a later analysis, a clonal expansion index was calculated for each public chain from normalized within-repertoire ranks of inferred template counts. In a later analysis, generation probabilities were computed using a VDJ recombination model fitted to out-of-frame rearrangements, and the results were checked against IGoR. A later analysis scored TCR-TCR, TCR-HLA and TCR-CMV co-occurrence with hypergeometric tests, applying a repertoire-size bias correction to TCR pairs. To estimate false discovery rates, a later analysis permuted the HLA or CMV assignments 20 times. In a later analysis, co-occurring TCRs were grouped with DBSCAN, and TCRdist sequence similarity was added when clustering was performed within HLA-allele-positive subsets. Co-occurrence clustering excluded repertoires with fewer than 30,000 or more than 120,000 public chains, plus five with anomalous nucleotide sharing. TCRdb's version of the immuneACCESS table is confined to in-frame rearrangements and falls short of the full clone set. An unresolved V gene accounts for under half of the shortfall where checked; the remainder is of unknown origin. From that table come the V and J calls and clone size; the DNA was used to work out D and trimming. In all, the sample holds more than 90,000 clones, and around four fifths of those were seen once. The top ten clones comprise about 7% of the sample.

The CDR3 covers 14 residues, taking in both the cysteine and the phenylalanine. The sequence is cut down to CDR3 DNA, 42 bases in frame from base 1. Trimming takes 3 bases off V and 2 bases off J; junction bases not matched to a gene: 3. CDR1 and CDR2 are read off the germline V gene as SGDLS and YYNGEE. This entry comes from a study of cytomegalovirus exposure and HLA in healthy donors (TCRdb year 2017). For the study in its entirety: An earlier analysis of roughly 500 of the donors reported 250 to 300 Gb of sequence data and 100 million to 130 million unique TCR beta sequences from roughly 200 million T cells. An early release covering approximately 600 HLA-typed donors comprised about 300 gigabases of sequencing data and roughly 86 million unique TCR sequences. Of the 300 to 450 genotyped donors, 81% fell in the genetic ancestry cluster associated with self-reported Caucasian donors. The study aimed to test whether cataloging public T cell receptors could reveal signatures of past pathogen exposure. Using immunosequencing, the study profiled T cell repertoires from around 670 subjects and related those repertoires to cytomegalovirus serostatus. Along with the 666-subject first cohort, a separate validation cohort of over a hundred different subjects was used. The study combined high-throughput TCR immunosequencing, statistical association of individual TCRs with disease status, and machine learning to predict cytomegalovirus infection status. A later analysis re-examined previously published TCR beta repertoires from more than 550 donors and added high-resolution HLA genotyping to investigate patterns of TCR occurrence. The later analysis used no new phenotypic data to find candidate immune exposures, relying instead on TCR beta sequences and their occurrence across donors. To decide whether each TCR beta V gene segment behaved as functional or pseudogenic, an earlier analysis of fewer than 750 of the donors relied on high-throughput TCR beta sequencing. Donor age, sex, ethnicity and CMV serostatus were compiled together with the repertoire data. Genome-wide SNP genotypes for about 65% of the roughly 670 donors were used in a later genetic analysis, which treated that subset as a discovery cohort. All discovery cohort repertoires had been generated on a single sequencing platform. Both class I and class II loci were covered by HLA typing, at four-digit resolution. The number of typed donors differed by locus: about 620-630 for A, B, C, DRB1 and DQB1; approximately 540 for DQA1; some 590 for DPA1; and some 430 for DPB1. Because of strong linkage in the cohort, roughly five DR-DQ haplotypes were treated as single units for association and clustering. Across about 380 genotyped donors of the cohort, an average of roughly 230,000 unique TCR beta nucleotide sequences per donor were sequenced, and approximately 17% of those sequences were non-productive. General conclusions and limits of the study: The sequencing pipeline was judged likely to have produced a cluster of highly shared sequence variants as a technical artifact. Because HLA typing was missing for some donors at each locus, association tests included only the typed subset. In vitro tests confirmed that a few of the cytomegalovirus-associated TCR beta chains recognize cytomegalovirus antigens. According to a later analysis, TCR association rates differed among HLA loci, with DRB1 alleles showing the most associated TCRs and HLA-C alleles showing the fewest. Linkage disequilibrium might explain the correlated functional status among segregating V segments, but an unknown experimental factor could not be excluded. Cytomegalovirus status was reported to be diagnosed by the classifier with high specificity and sensitivity in both the original and validation cohorts. Specific HLA alleles were associated with 15,000 to 20,000 TCR beta sequences at a false discovery rate of 0.05 in a later analysis. According to a later genetic analysis, donors in an Asian-associated ancestry cluster had fewer N-insertions in productive TCRs than the roughly 670-donor mean. Most TCR sequences were seen in very few donors, while some public TCRs were found in many individuals. Because counts were too low, 15 to 20 rarely observed V segments, including chromosome 9 orphons, were left out of the earlier analysis of 587 of the donors. In a later analysis, HLA-associated TCR beta chains were found to be more clonally expanded and to have lower generation probabilities than equally common non-associated chains. For the cohort, immune exposure information was limited to CMV serostatus. The study gave a list of 150 to 200 TCR beta chains associated with cytomegalovirus. According to a later analysis, parvovirus B19, influenza, CMV and Epstein-Barr virus appeared linked to several top co-occurrence clusters. A further reported finding was that TCR beta sequences accurately predicted the HLA-A and HLA-B alleles for most subjects in the first cohort. Some IMGT-functional V segments, including TRBV6-2 and TRBV6-3, could not be told apart with the 87-base-pair reads, so those segments were excluded. V-gene and J-gene trimming of TCR beta chains was associated with a missense DCLRE1C variant in a later genetic analysis, and the association was replicated in an independent cohort. This cohort had only TCR beta chains sequenced, and the lack of alpha or paired-chain data limited which features could be detected. According to the authors, the approach could potentially be generalized to other disease states and immunological phenotypes. The presence/absence analyses assumed that sequencing depth was roughly uniform across donors, and that assumption may not be true. When HLA alleles, especially DR and DQ, strongly co-occurred, attributing TCR associations to individual alleles was difficult. In an earlier analysis of fewer than 750 of the donors, most TCR beta V segments were observed in productive rearrangements about 90% or about 30% of the time, broadly matching IMGT annotations. Most CMV-associated TCR beta chains appeared to be HLA-restricted in a later analysis, and the HLA associations seemed to be driven largely by CMV exposure.

Sequenced: PBMCs. The chain is encoded by TRBV9 joined to TRBJ2-3; the central 7 bases match TRBD1. The TCR sequence derives from a man aged 35 to 55 in good health and CMV-seropositive. The DNA is as follows: TGTGCCAGCAGCGCGACAGGGTACACAGATACGCAGTATTTT. Translated, it reads CASSATGYTDTQYF.